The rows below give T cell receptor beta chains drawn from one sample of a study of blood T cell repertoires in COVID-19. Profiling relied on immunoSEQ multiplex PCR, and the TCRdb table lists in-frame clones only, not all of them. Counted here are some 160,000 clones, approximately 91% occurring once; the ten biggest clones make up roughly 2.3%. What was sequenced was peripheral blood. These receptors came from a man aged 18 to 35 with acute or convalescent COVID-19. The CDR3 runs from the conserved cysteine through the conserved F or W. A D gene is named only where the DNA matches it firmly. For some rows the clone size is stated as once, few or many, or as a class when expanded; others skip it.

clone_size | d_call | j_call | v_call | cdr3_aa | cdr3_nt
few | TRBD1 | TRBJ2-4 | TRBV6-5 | CASRERQGPNIQYF | TGTGCCAGCAGGGAGAGACAGGGCCCAAACATTCAGTACTTC
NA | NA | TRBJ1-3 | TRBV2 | CASNLDTLSGNTIYF | TGTGCCAGCAACTTAGACACTCTCTCTGGAAACACCATATATTTT
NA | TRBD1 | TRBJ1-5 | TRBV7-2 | CASTGGTGGYQPQHF | TGTGCCAGCACTGGGGGCACAGGGGGATATCAGCCCCAGCATTTT
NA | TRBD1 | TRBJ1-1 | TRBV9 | CASSPRGGQAEAFF | TGTGCCAGCAGCCCGAGAGGGGGACAGGCCGAAGCTTTCTTT
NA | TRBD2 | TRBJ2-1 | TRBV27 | CASSFVSSGRVHEQFF | TGTGCCAGCAGTTTTGTTTCTAGCGGGAGGGTGCATGAGCAGTTCTTC
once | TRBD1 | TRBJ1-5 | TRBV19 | CASRRTGASNQPQHF | TGTGCCAGTAGACGGACAGGGGCAAGCAATCAGCCCCAGCATTTT
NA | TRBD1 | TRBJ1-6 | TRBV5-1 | CASSPRDSRSPLHF | TGCGCCAGCAGCCCACGGGACAGTCGGTCACCCCTCCACTTT
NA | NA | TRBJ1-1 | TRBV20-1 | CSAGHTIEAFF | TGCAGTGCTGGACACACAATTGAAGCTTTCTTT
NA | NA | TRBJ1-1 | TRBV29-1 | CSVGDAGYTEAFF | TGCAGCGTTGGAGACGCAGGGTACACTGAAGCTTTCTTT
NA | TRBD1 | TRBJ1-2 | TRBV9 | CASSVETGVGSNYGYTF | TGTGCCAGCAGCGTAGAAACAGGGGTAGGGTCAAACTATGGCTACACCTTC
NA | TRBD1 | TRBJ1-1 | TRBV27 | CASRRSGTGRNTEAFF | TGTGCCAGCCGGAGGTCCGGGACAGGTCGTAACACTGAAGCTTTCTTT